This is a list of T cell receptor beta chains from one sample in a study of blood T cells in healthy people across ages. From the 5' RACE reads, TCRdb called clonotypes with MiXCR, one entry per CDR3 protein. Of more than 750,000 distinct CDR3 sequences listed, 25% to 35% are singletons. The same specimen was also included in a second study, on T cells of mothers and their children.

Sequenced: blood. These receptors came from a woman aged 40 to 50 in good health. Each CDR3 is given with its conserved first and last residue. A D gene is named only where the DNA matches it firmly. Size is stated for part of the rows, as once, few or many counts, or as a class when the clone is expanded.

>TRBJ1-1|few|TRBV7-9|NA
CASSLGTEEAFF
TGTGCCAGCAGCTTAGGGACAGAAGAAGCTTTCTTT
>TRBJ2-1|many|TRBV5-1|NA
CASSPLEGYNEQFF
TGCGCCAGCAGCCCCCTGGAGGGTTACAATGAGCAGTTCTTC
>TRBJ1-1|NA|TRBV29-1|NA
CSVAKASQNTEAFF
TGCAGTGTTGCCAAGGCTTCGCAGAACACTGAAGCTTTCTTT
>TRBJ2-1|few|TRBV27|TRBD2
CASGLAGGRVYEQFF
TGTGCCAGCGGACTAGCGGGGGGGCGGGTCTATGAGCAGTTCTTC
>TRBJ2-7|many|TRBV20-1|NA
CSPSGQGSKDEQYF
TGCAGTCCTAGTGGTCAGGGTAGTAAGGACGAGCAGTACTTC
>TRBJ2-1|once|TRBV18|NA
CASSPERGPGEQFF
TGTGCCAGCTCACCTGAGAGGGGCCCAGGTGAGCAGTTCTTC
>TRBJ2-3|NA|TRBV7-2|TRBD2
CASSLARASGGAADTQYF
TGTGCCAGCAGCTTAGCGCGGGCTAGCGGGGGGGCCGCAGATACGCAGTATTTT
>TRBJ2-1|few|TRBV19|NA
CASEGGEDKSSYNEQFF
TGTGCCAGTGAAGGCGGGGAGGACAAGAGCTCCTACAATGAGCAGTTCTTC
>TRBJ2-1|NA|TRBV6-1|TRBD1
CASSSRQGTLMSHNEQFF
TGTGCCAGCAGTAGCAGACAGGGGACCCTTATGTCGCACAATGAGCAGTTCTTC
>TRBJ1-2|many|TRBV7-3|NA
CASSSNRETGYTF
TGTGCCAGCAGCTCAAACAGGGAAACTGGCTACACCTTC
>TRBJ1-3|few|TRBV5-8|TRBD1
CASSLRTGGSGNTIYF
TGTGCCAGCAGCTTAAGGACAGGCGGCTCTGGAAACACCATATATTTT
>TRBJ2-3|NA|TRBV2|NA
CASSLTSMGTDTQYF
TGTGCCAGCAGTCTAACTTCGATGGGCACAGATACGCAGTATTTT
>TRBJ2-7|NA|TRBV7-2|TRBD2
CASSFEAGAHYEQYF
TGTGCCAGCAGCTTCGAAGCGGGGGCCCACTACGAGCAGTACTTC
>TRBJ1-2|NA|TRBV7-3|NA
CASSSQGSNYGYTF
TGTGCCAGCAGCTCCCAGGGGTCCAACTATGGCTACACCTTC
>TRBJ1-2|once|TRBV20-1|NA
CSASSRPGYTF
TGCAGTGCTAGCTCCAGGCCTGGCTACACCTTC
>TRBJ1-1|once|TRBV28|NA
CASSDFMNTEAFF
TGTGCCAGCAGTGACTTCATGAACACTGAAGCTTTCTTT
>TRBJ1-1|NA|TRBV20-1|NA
CSALPGGSNTEAFF
TGCAGTGCGTTACCCGGGGGCTCGAACACTGAAGCTTTCTTT
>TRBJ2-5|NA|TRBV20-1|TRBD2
CSARRGLAGGTQETQYF
TGCAGTGCCAGGAGGGGACTAGCGGGGGGGACACAAGAGACCCAGTACTTC
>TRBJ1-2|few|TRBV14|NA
CASSQDKSYGYTF
TGTGCCAGCAGCCAAGACAAAAGCTATGGCTACACCTTC
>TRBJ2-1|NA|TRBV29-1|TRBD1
CSVAGQGHEQFF
TGCAGCGTTGCGGGACAGGGCCATGAGCAGTTCTTC
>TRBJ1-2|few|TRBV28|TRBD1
CASSLEGGQGYYGYTF
TGTGCCAGCAGTTTAGAGGGCGGACAGGGTTACTATGGCTACACCTTC
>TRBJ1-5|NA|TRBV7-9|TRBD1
CASSTGQGRGQPQHF
TGTGCCAGCAGCACCGGACAGGGGAGAGGTCAGCCCCAGCATTTT
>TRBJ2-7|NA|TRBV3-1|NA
CASNQDTDSASEQYF
TGTGCCAGCAACCAAGATACGGACAGCGCAAGTGAGCAGTACTTC
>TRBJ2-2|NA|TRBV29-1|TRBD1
CSALWGTGAGELFF
TGCAGCGCCCTGTGGGGGACAGGGGCCGGGGAGCTGTTTTTT
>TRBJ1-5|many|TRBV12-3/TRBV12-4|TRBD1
CASSPDRALTQPQHF
TGTGCCAGCAGCCCCGACAGGGCATTAACTCAGCCCCAGCATTTT
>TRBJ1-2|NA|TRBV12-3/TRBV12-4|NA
CASSYLSGATGYTF
TGTGCCAGCAGCTACCTCAGTGGGGCGACTGGCTACACCTTC